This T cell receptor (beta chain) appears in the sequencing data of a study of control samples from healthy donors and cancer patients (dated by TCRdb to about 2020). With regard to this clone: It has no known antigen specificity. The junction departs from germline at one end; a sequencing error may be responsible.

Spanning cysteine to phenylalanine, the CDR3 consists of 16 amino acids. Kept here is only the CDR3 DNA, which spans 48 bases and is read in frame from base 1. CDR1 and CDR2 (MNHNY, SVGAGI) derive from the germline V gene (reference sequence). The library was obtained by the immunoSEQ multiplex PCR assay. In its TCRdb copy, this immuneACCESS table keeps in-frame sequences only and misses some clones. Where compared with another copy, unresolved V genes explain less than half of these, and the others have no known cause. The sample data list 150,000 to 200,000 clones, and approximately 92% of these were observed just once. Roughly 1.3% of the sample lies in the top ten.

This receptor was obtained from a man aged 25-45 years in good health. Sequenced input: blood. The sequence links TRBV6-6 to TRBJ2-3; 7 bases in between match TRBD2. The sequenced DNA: TGTGCCAGCAGTTTGTTGGGGAGGGAGACCACAGGTACGCAGTATTTT. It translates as CASSLLGRETTGTQYF.